A single sample is the source of the 6 T cell receptor beta chains below, sequenced in a study of early T cells in non-severe SARS-CoV-2 infection. Each CDR3 protein gets one entry after TCRdb re-called the 5' RACE reads with MiXCR. The repertoire includes over 45,000 distinct CDR3 sequences, around 7% of them detected once, and around 5% sits in the top ten. The sequencing used whole blood, collected at baseline. These receptor sequences come from an adult who was a healthcare worker with PCR-confirmed SARS-CoV-2 infection or an uninfected control (not recorded which).

The sample holds a few counts of this clonotype. V usage is TRBV10-3 and J usage is TRBJ1-2; D might be TRBD1 (5 bases). V shed 11 bases and J shed 4 bases, with 14 bases lying between them. The germline gives CDR1 ENHRY, CDR2 SYGVKD. The CDR3 totals 12 residues. The CDR3 here is CALGRGGYGYTF. Here the CDR3 DNA reads TGTGCCCTCGGTAGGGGCGGCTATGGCTACACCTTC.

V usage is TRBV6-5 and J usage is TRBJ1-5, with D uncertain. The germline V gene encodes CDR1 MNHEY and CDR2 SVGAGI. Trimming shortened V by 6 bases and J by 5 bases, and 11 bases separated the two germline ends. This CDR3 contains 13 residues. CDR3 nucleotide sequence: TGTGCCAGCAGGGAGACTGCAGATCAGCCCCAGCATTTT. Residues: CASRETADQPQHF.

CDR3 residues: CASSLKGGNTEAFF. The CDR3 DNA reads as TGTGCCAGCAGCTTAAAAGGGGGTAACACTGAAGCTTTCTTT. The chain combines TRBV7-9 with TRBJ1-1; a possible D gene is TRBD1 (6 bases). The CDR3 loop spans 14 amino acids. Germline V gene data show CDR1 as SEHNR and CDR2 as FQNEAQ (reference sequence). Between the trimmed V and J ends, which lost 2 bases and 2 bases, there was a span of 9 bases.

This clonotype occurred many times. This chain joins TRBV6-6 and TRBJ2-7; no firm D call. V dropped 1 base and J dropped 7 bases, with 8 bases sitting between them. The CDR3 length is 12 residues. Germline V gene data show CDR1 as MNHNY and CDR2 as SVGAGI (reference sequence). The DNA for the CDR3 is TGTGCCAGCAGTTACTGGCTAGAAGAGCAGTACTTC. Translating it yields CASSYWLEEQYF.

Ten or more counts support this clonotype. The chain links TRBV7-6 to TRBJ1-1; no clear D. CDR3 length equals 18 residues. V was pared by 1 base and J by 0 bases, with 18 bases between. Germline V gene lookup returns CDR1 SGHVS and CDR2 FNYEAQ. CDR3 DNA: TGTGCCAGCAGCTTAGTACGCATAGGGCCGGGGTTGAACACTGAAGCTTTCTTT. As protein: CASSLVRIGPGLNTEAFF.

This clonotype was seen many times. The rearrangement joins TRBV29-1 to TRBJ2-3; a weak D match, TRBD2 (5 bases). The CDR3 spans 12 residues. Trimming pared 2 bases from V and 7 bases from J, leaving 10 bases between. CDR1 is SQVTM, CDR2 ANQGSEA, per germline. Written as DNA, the CDR3 is TGCAGCGTTGAACACAACGGGAATACGCAGTATTTT. This sequence encodes CSVEHNGNTQYF.